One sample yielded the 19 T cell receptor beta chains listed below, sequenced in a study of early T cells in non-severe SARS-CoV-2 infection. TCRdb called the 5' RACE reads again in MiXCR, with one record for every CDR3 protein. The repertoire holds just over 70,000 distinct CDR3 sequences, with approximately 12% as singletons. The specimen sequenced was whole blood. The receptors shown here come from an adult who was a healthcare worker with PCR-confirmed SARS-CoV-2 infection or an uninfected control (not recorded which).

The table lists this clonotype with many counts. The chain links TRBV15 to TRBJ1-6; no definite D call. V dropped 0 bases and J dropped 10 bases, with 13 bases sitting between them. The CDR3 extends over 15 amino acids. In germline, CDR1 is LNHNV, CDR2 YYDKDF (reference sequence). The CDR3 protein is CATSREKGTESPLHF. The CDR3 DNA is TGTGCCACCAGCAGAGAAAAGGGTACGGAGTCACCCCTCCACTTT.

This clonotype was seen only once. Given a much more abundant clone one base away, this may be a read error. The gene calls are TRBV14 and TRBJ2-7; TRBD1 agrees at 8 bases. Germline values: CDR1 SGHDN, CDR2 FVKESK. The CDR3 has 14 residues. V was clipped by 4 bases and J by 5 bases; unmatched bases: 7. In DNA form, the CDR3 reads TGTGCCAGCAGCCTGTCAGGGGGCGCGGACGAGCAGTACTTC. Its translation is CASSLSGGADEQYF.

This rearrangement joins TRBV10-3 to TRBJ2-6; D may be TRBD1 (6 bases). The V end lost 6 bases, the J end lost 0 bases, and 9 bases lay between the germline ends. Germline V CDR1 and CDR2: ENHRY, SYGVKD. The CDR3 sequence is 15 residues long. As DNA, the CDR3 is TGTGCCATCAGCACAGGGTTCTCTGGGGCCAACGTCCTGACTTTC. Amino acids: CAISTGFSGANVLTF.

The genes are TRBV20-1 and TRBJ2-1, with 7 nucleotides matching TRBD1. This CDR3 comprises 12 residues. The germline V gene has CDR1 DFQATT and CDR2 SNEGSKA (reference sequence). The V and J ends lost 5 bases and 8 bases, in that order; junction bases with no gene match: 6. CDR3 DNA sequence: TGCAGTGCTCCGGACAGGTCCGATGAGCAGTTCTTC. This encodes CSAPDRSDEQFF.

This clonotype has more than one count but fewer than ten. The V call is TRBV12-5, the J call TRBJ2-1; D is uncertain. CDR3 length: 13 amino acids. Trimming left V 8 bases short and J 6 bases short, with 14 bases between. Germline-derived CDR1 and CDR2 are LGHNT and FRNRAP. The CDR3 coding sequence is TGTGCTAGTTCCCTAGGACCCCTCAATGAGCAGTTCTTC. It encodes CASSLGPLNEQFF.

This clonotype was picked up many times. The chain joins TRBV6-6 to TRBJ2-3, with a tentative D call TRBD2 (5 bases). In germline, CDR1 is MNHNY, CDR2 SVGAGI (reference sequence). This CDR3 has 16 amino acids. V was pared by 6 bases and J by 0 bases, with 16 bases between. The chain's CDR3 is CASSPPTGLSTDTQYF. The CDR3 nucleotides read TGTGCCAGCAGCCCCCCTACCGGACTCAGCACAGATACGCAGTATTTT.

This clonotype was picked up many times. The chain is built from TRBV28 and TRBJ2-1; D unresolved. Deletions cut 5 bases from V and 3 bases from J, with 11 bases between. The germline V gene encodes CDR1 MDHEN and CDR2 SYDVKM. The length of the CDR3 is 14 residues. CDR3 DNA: TGTGCCAGCAGTCCGCTTGGATTCTACAATGAGCAGTTCTTC. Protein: CASSPLGFYNEQFF. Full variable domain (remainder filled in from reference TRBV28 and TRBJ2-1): DVKVTQSSRYLVKRTGEKVFLECVQDMDHENMFWYRQDPGLGLRLIYFSYDVKMKEKGDIPEGYSVSREKKERFSLILESASTNQTSMYLCASSPLGFYNEQFFGPGTRLTVL.

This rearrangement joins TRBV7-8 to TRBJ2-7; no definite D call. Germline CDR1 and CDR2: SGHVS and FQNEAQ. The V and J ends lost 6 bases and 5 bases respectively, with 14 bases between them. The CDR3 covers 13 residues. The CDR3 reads CASSRDWANEQYF. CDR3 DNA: TGTGCCAGCAGTCGCGACTGGGCTAACGAGCAGTACTTC.

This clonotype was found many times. The CDR3 spells CASSQGTGVGVEAFF. CDR3 bases: TGCGCCAGCAGCCAAGGGACAGGGGTGGGTGTGGAAGCTTTCTTT. The chain is built from TRBV4-3 and TRBJ1-1; 9 bases fit TRBD1. Trimming removed 1 base from V and 8 bases from J; junction bases left unmatched: 8. CDR1 is LGHNA and CDR2 is YSLEER in the germline V gene. The CDR3 runs to 15 residues.

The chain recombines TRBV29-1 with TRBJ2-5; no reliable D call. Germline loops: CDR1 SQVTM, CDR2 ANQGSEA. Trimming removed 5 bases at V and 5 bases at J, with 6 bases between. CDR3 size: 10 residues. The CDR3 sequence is CSVKGETQYF. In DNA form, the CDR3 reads TGCAGCGTTAAAGGGGAGACCCAGTACTTC.

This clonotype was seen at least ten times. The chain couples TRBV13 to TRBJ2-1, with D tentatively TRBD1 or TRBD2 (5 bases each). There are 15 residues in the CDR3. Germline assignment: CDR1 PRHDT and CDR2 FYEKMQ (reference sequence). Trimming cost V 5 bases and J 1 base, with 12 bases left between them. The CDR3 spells CASSIGGPSYNEQFF. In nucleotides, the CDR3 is TGTGCCAGCAGCATTGGGGGACCTTCCTACAATGAGCAGTTCTTC.

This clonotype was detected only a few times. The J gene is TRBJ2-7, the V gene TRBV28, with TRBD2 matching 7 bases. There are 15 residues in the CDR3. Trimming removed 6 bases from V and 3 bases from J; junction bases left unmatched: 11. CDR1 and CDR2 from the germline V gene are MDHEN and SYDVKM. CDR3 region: CASSPTRDYHYEQYF. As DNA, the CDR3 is TGTGCCAGCAGCCCGACCCGGGACTATCACTACGAGCAGTACTTC.

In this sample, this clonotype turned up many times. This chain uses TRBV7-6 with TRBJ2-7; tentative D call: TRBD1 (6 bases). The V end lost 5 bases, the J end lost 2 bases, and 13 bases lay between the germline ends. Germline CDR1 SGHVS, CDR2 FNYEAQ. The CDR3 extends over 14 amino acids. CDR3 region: CASSLRTAPYEQYF. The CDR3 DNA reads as TGTGCCAGCAGCCTCAGGACAGCCCCCTACGAGCAGTACTTC. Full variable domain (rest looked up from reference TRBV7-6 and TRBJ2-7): GAGVSQSPRYKVTKRGQDVALRCDPISGHVSLYWYRQALGQGPEFLTYFNYEAQQDKSGLPNDRFSAERPEGSISTLTIQRTEQRDSAMYRCASSLRTAPYEQYFGPGTRLTVT.

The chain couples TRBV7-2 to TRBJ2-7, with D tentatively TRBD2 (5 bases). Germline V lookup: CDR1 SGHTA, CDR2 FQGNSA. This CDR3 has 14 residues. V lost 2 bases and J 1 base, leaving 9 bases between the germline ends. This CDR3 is CASSLSAGSYEQYF. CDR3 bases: TGTGCCAGCAGCTTATCGGCGGGTTCCTACGAGCAGTACTTC. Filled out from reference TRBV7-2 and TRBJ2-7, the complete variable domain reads GAGVSQSPSNKVTEKGKDVELRCDPISGHTALYWYRQSLGQGLEFLIYFQGNSAPDKSGLPSDRFSAERTGGSVSTLTIQRTQQEDSAVYLCASSLSAGSYEQYFGPGTRLTVT.

In DNA form, the CDR3 reads TGCAGCGTTGTTAGACTAGCGGGAGTTGAGCAGTTCTTC. Protein: CSVVRLAGVEQFF. The V gene is TRBV29-1, the J gene TRBJ2-1; TRBD2 matches 12 bases. V lost 4 bases, J lost 9 bases, and 4 bases stayed unmatched. Germline CDR1 and CDR2: SQVTM and ANQGSEA. This CDR3 region has 13 residues.

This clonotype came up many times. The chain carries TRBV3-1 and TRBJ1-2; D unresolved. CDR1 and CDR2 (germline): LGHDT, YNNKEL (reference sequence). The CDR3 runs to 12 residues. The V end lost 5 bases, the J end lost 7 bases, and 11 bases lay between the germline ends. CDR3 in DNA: TGTGCCAGCAGCTCAACCAGAGTTGGCTACACCTTC. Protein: CASSSTRVGYTF.

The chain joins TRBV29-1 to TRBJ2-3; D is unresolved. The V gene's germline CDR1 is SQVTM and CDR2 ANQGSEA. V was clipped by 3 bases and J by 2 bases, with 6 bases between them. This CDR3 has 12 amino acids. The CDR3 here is CSVDSHTDTQYF. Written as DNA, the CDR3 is TGCAGCGTTGACAGCCACACAGATACGCAGTATTTT.

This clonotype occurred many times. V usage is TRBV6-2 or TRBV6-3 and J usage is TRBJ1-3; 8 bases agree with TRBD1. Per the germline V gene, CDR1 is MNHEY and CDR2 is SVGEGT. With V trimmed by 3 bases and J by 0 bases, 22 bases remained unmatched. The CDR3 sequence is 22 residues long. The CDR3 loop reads CASSYPVTGDRSRITSGNTIYF. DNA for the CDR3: TGTGCCAGCAGTTATCCCGTTACGGGGGACAGGAGCCGAATTACCTCTGGAAACACCATATATTTT.

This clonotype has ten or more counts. CDR3 amino acids: CASSEGHRVDVTGELFF. The DNA for the CDR3 is TGTGCCAGCAGCGAGGGCCATCGGGTGGATGTAACCGGGGAGCTGTTTTTT. The gene calls are TRBV7-9 and TRBJ2-2; D may be TRBD2 (5 bases). V gave up 5 bases and J gave up 5 bases, with 21 bases separating them. Germline V gene lookup returns CDR1 SEHNR and CDR2 FQNEAQ (reference sequence). There are 17 residues in the CDR3.